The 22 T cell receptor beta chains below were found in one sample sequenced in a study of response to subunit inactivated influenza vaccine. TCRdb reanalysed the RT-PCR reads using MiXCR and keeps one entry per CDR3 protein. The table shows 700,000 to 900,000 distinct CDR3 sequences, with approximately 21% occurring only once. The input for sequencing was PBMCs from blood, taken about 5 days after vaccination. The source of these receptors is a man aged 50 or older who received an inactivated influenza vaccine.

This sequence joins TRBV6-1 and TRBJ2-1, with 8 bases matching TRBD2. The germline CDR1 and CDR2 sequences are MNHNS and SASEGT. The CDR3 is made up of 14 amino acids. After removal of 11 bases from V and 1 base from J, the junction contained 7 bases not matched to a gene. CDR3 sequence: CAGGGKRSYNEQFF. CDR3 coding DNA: TGTGCCGGCGGGGGGAAGAGGTCCTACAATGAGCAGTTCTTC.

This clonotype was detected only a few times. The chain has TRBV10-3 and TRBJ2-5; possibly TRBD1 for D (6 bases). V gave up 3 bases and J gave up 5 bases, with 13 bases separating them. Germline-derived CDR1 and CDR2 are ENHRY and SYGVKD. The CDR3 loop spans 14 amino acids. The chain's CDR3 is CAISDVGASETQYF. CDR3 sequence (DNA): TGTGCCATCAGTGATGTGGGGGCGTCGGAGACCCAGTACTTC.

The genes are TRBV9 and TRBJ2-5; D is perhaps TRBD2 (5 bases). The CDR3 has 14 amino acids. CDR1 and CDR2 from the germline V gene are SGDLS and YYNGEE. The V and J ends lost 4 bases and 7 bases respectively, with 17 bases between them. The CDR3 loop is CASSPPSGSGTQYF. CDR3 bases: TGTGCCAGCAGCCCCCCGTCGGGGTCAGGGACCCAGTACTTC.

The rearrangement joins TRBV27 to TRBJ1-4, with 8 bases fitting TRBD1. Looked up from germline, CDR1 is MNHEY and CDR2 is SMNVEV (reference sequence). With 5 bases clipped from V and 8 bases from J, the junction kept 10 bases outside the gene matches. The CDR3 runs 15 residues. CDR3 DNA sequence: TGTGCCAGCAGTATGGACAGGGCCCCCTGGGAAAAACTGTTTTTT. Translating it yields CASSMDRAPWEKLFF.

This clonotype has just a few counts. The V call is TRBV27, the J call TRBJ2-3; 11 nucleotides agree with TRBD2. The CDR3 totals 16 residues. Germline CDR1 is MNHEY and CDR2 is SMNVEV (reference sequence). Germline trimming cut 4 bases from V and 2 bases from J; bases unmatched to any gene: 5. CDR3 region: CASSWGLAAPTDTQYF. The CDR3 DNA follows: TGTGCCAGCAGTTGGGGACTAGCGGCCCCCACAGATACGCAGTATTTT.

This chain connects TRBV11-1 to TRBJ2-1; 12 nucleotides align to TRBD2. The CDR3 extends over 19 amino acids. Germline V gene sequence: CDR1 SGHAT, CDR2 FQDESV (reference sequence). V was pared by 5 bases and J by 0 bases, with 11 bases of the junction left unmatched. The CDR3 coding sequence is TGTGCCAGCAGCCCGAGACTAGCGGGGGCTAAAGGCTCCTACAATGAGCAGTTCTTC. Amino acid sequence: CASSPRLAGAKGSYNEQFF. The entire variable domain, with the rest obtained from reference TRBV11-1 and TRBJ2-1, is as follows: EAEVAQSPRYKITEKSQAVAFWCDPISGHATLYWYRQILGQGPELLVQFQDESVVDDSQLPKDRFSAERLKGVDSTLKIQPAELGDSAMYLCASSPRLAGAKGSYNEQFFGPGTRLTVL.

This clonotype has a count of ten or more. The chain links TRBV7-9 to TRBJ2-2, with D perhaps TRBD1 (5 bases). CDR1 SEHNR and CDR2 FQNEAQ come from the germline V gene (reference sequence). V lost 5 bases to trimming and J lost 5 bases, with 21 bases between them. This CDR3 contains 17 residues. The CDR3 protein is CASSPPRTRGWTGELFF. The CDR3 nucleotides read TGTGCCAGCAGCCCGCCCAGGACAAGGGGTTGGACCGGGGAGCTGTTTTTT.

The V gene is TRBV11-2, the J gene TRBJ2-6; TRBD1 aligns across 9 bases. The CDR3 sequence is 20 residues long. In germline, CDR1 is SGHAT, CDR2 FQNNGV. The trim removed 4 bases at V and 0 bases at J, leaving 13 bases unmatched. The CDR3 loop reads CASSSFRTGQGSSGANVLTF. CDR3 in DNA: TGTGCCAGCAGCTCATTTCGAACGGGACAGGGAAGCTCTGGGGCCAACGTCCTGACTTTC.

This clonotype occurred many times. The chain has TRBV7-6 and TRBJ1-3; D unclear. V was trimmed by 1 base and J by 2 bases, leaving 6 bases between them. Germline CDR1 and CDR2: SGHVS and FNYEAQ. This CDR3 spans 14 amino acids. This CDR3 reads CASSLDPAGNTIYF. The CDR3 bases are TGTGCCAGCAGCTTAGATCCGGCTGGAAACACCATATATTTT.

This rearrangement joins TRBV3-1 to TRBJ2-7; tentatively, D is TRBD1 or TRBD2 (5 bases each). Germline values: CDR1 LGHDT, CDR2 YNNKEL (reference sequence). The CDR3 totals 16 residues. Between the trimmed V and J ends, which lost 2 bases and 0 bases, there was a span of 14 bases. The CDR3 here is CASSQWGGYSSYEQYF. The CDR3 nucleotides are TGTGCCAGCAGCCAATGGGGCGGGTACAGCTCCTACGAGCAGTACTTC.

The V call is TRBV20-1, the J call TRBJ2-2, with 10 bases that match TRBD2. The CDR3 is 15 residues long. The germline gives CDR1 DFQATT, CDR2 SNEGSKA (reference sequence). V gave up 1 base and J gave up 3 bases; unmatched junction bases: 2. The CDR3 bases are TGCAGTGCTAGAGCTCTAGCGGGAGACACCGGGGAGCTGTTTTTT. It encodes CSARALAGDTGELFF.

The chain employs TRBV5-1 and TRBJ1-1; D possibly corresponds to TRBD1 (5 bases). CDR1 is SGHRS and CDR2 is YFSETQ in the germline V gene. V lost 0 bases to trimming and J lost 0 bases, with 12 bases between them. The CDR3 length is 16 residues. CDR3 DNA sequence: TGCGCCAGCAGCTTGGCGGGGGGGGTCGTGAACACTGAAGCTTTCTTT. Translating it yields CASSLAGGVVNTEAFF.

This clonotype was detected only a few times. As DNA, the CDR3 is TGTGCCAGCTCCTCCGGACTCAAAGAGACCCAGTACTTC. Its protein product is CASSSGLKETQYF. The genes are TRBV18 and TRBJ2-5; TRBD2 is a possible D gene (5 bases). Germline V gene lookup returns CDR1 KGHSH and CDR2 LQKENI. V shed 6 bases and J shed 3 bases, with 11 bases lying between them. This CDR3 has 13 residues.

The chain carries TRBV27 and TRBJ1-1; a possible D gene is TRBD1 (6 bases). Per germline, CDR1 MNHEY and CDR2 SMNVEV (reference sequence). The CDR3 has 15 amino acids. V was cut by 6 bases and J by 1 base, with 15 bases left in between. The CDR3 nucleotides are TGTGCCAGCAGAGCAAACAGGGAAGAGAACACTGAAGCTTTCTTT. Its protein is CASRANREENTEAFF.

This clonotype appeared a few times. CDR3 sequence reads: CASSQSRTVGYGYTF. The CDR3 DNA sequence: TGTGCCAGCAGCCAATCTAGGACAGTCGGCTATGGCTACACCTTC. The V and J genes are TRBV7-2 and TRBJ1-2, with a tentative D call TRBD1 (6 bases). V was cut by 5 bases and J by 4 bases, with 17 bases left in between. Germline-derived CDR1 and CDR2 are SGHTA and FQGNSA. The CDR3 runs 15 residues.

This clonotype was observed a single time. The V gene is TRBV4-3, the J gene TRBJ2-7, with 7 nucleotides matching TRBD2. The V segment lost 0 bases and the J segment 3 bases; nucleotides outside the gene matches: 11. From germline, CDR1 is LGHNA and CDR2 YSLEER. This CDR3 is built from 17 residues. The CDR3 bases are TGCGCCAGCAGCCAAGATCTTTACGGGGGAGGGATCTACGAGCAGTACTTC. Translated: CASSQDLYGGGIYEQYF.

In DNA form, the CDR3 reads TGTGCCACCAGCAGATCCTCCCTTTGGGGCGGCCACGAGCAGTACTTC. This encodes CATSRSSLWGGHEQYF. The chain recombines TRBV15 with TRBJ2-7, with TRBD1 as a possible D gene (5 bases). The V end lost 2 bases, the J end lost 5 bases, and 19 bases lay between the germline ends. The CDR3 spans 16 residues. The V gene's germline CDR1 is LNHNV and CDR2 YYDKDF (reference sequence).

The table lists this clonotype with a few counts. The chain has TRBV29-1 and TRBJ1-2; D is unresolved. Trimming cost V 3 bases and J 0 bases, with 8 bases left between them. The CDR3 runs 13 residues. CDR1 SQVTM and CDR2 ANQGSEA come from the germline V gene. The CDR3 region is CSVDSVSNYGYTF. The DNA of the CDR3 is TGCAGCGTTGATTCGGTTTCTAACTATGGCTACACCTTC.

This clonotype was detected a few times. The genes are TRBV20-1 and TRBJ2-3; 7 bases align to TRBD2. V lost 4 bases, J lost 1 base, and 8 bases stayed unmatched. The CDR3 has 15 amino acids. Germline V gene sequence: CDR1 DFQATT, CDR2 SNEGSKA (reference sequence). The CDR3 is CSATLRERRTDTQYF. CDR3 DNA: TGCAGTGCTACTTTGCGGGAGAGACGCACAGATACGCAGTATTTT.

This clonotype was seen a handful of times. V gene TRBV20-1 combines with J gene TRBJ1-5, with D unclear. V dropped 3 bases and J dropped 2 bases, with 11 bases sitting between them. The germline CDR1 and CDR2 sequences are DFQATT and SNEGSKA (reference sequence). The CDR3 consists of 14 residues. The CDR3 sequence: CSASRHPRNQPQHF. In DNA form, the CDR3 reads TGCAGTGCTAGTCGGCACCCTCGCAATCAGCCCCAGCATTTT.

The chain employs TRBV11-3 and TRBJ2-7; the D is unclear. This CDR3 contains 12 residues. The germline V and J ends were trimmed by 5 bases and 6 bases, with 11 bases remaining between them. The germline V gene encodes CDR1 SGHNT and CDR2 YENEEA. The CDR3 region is CASSHSLGEQYF. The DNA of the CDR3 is TGTGCCAGCAGCCATTCCCTGGGCGAGCAGTACTTC. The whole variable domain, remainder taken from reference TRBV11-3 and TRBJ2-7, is EAGVVQSPRYKIIEKKQPVAFWCNPISGHNTLYWYLQNLGQGPELLIRYENEEAVDDSQLPKDRFSAERLKGVDSTLKIQPAELGDSAVYLCASSHSLGEQYFGPGTRLTVT.

The CDR3 coding sequence is TGTGCCAGCAGCTTAGCGTCCGGGAACGGGAAGACCCAGTACTTC. Translating it yields CASSLASGNGKTQYF. The genes are TRBV7-2 and TRBJ2-5, with D possibly being TRBD2 (5 bases). Germline V gene data show CDR1 as SGHTA and CDR2 as FQGNSA. Trimming stripped 0 bases from V and 6 bases from J, with 14 bases between. This CDR3 has 15 amino acids.